A single sample gave rise to the 5 T cell receptor beta chains below, sequenced in a study of T cell responses to AZD1222 COVID-19 vaccine. Here immunoSEQ multiplex PCR was the method, and the copy in TCRdb shows in-frame clones only, minus some. The data hold over 110,000 clones, with just under 95% observed a single time. Source: peripheral blood, taken after recovery from COVID-19. These receptors originate from an adult who had recovered from COVID-19.

The V call is TRBV20-1, the J call TRBJ1-1; 7 nucleotides align to TRBD1. The germline gives CDR1 DFQATT, CDR2 SNEGSKA (reference sequence). The CDR3 covers 13 residues. V lost 3 bases and J lost 1; bases outside the gene matches: 2. CDR3 amino acids: CSASRQGNTEAFF. CDR3 coding DNA: TGCAGTGCTAGTAGACAGGGGAACACTGAAGCTTTCTTT.

The J gene is TRBJ2-7, the V gene TRBV7-8, with D unresolved. This CDR3 is built from 12 residues. CDR1 is SGHVS and CDR2 is FQNEAQ in the germline V gene. The V gene lost 3 bases and the J gene lost 5 bases, with 8 bases spanning the gap. CDR3 DNA sequence: TGTGCCAGCAGCTTCACTAATAACGAGCAGTACTTC. Protein product: CASSFTNNEQYF. Supplemented by reference TRBV7-8 and TRBJ2-7, the full variable domain reads GAGVSQSPRYKVAKRGQDVALRCDPISGHVSLFWYQQALGQGPEFLTYFQNEAQLDKSGLPSDRFFAERPEGSVSTLKIQRTQQEDSAVYLCASSFTNNEQYFGPGTRLTVT.

V usage is TRBV23-1 and J usage is TRBJ1-6; the match to TRBD1 covers 8 bases. TRBV23-1 is classed as an ORF, of uncertain function. CDR3 length: 18 residues. After removal of 2 bases from V and 0 bases from J, the junction contained 6 bases not matched to a gene. CDR3 sequence (DNA): TGCGCCAGCAGTCAAGACCACAGGGGGAGCTCCTATAATTCACCCCTCCACTTT. Translating it yields CASSQDHRGSSYNSPLHF.

The chain uses TRBV28 and TRBJ1-2; no clear D. CDR3 length equals 14 residues. The ends were cut back, 6 bases at V and 4 bases at J, with 15 bases in the middle. Germline V gene sequence: CDR1 MDHEN, CDR2 SYDVKM. This CDR3 reads CASSGWGGGYGYTF. The CDR3 DNA reads as TGTGCCAGCAGCGGGTGGGGAGGAGGCTATGGCTACACCTTC.

This clone appeared a single time. In DNA, the CDR3 is TGTGCCAGCAGGCCCGGGGCAGGGGATGGGTACGAGCAGTACTTC. Amino acid sequence: CASRPGAGDGYEQYF. V and J are TRBV2 and TRBJ2-7, with a possible D match to TRBD1 (6 bases). Germline CDR1 SNHLY, CDR2 FYNNEI. This CDR3 has 15 amino acids. V was pared by 6 bases and J by 4 bases, with 19 bases between.